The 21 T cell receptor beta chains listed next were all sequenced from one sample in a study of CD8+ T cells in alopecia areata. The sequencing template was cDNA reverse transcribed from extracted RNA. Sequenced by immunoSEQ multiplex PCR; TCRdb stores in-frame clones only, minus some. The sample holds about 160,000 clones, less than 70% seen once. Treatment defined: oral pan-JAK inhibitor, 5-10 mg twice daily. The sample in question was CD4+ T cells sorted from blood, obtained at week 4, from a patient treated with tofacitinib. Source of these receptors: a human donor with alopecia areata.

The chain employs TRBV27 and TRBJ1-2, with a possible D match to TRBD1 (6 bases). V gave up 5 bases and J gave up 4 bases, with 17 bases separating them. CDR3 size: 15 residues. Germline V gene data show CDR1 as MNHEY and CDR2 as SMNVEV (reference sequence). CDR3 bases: TGTGCCAGCAGTCAAACAGGGCTCGGGCCCTATGGCTACACCTTC. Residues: CASSQTGLGPYGYTF.

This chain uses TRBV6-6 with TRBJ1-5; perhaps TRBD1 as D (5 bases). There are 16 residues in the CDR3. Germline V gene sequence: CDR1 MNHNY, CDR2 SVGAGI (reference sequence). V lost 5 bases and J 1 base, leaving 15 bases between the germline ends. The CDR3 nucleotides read TGTGCCAGCAGTCCACGAGGGACGGAGAGCAATCAGCCCCAGCATTTT. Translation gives CASSPRGTESNQPQHF.

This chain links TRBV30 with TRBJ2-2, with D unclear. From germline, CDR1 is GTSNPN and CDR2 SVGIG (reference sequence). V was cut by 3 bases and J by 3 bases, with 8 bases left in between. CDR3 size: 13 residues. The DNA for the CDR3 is TGTGCCTGGAGGGGCTGGGACACCGGGGAGCTGTTTTTT. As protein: CAWRGWDTGELFF.

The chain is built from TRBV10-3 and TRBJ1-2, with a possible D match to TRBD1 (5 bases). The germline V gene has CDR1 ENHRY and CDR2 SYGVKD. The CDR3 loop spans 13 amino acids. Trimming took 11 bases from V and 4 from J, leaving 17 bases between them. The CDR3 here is CALGDRTSYGYTF. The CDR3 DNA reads TGTGCCCTCGGAGACAGAACCTCCTATGGCTACACCTTC.

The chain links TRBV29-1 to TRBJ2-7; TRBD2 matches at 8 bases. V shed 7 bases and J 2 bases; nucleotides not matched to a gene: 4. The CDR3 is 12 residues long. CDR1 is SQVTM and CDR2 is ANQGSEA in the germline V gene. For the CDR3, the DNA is TGCAGCGGCATAGCGGGGCCCTACGAGCAGTACTTC. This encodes CSGIAGPYEQYF.

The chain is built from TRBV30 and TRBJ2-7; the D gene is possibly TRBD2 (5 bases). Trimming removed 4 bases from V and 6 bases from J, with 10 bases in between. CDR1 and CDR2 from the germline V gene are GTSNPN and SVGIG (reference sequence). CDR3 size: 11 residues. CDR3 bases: TGTGCCTGGAACGCGGGTGGCGAGCAGTACTTC. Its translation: CAWNAGGEQYF.

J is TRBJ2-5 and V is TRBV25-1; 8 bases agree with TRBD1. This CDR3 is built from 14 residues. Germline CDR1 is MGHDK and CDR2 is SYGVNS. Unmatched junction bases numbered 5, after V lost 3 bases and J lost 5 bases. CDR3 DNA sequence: TGTGCCAGCAGTGATGGACAGGGCGGTGAGACCCAGTACTTC. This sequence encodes CASSDGQGGETQYF.

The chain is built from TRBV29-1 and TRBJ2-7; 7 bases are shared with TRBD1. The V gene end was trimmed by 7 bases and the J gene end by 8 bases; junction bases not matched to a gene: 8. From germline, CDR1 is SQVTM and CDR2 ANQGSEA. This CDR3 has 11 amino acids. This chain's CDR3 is CSGRQGRKQYF. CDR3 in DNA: TGCAGCGGGCGACAGGGTAGGAAGCAGTACTTC.

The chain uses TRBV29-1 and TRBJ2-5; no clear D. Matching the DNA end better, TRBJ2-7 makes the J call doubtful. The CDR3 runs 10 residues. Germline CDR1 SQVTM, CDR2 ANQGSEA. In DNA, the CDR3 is TGCAGCGTTGACACCTACGAGCAGTACTTC. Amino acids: CSVDTYEQYF.

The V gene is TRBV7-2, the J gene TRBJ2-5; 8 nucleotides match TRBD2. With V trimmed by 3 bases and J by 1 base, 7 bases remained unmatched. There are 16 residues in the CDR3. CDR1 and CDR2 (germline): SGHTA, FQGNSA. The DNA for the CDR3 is TGTGCCAGCAGCTTGGGGCCGGGGGGGATCCAAGAGACCCAGTACTTC. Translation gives CASSLGPGGIQETQYF.

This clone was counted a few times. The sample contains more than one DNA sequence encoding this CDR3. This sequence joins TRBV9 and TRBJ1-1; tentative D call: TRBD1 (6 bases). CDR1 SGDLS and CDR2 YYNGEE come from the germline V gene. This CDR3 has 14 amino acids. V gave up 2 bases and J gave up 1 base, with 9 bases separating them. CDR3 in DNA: TGTGCCAGCAGCGTGACAGGTTCGAACACTGAAGCTTTCTTT. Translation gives CASSVTGSNTEAFF. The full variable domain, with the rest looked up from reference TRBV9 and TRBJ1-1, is DSGVTQTPKHLITATGQRVTLRCSPRSGDLSVYWYQQSLDQGLQFLIQYYNGEERAKGNILERFSAQQFPDLHSELNLSSLELGDSALYFCASSVTGSNTEAFFGQGTRLTVV.

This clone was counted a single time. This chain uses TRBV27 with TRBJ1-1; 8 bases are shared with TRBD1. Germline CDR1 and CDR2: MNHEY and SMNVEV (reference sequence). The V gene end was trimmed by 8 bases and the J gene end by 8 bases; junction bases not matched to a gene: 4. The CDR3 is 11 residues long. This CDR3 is CASLTGGEAFF. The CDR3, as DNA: TGTGCCAGCCTAACAGGGGGAGAAGCTTTCTTT.

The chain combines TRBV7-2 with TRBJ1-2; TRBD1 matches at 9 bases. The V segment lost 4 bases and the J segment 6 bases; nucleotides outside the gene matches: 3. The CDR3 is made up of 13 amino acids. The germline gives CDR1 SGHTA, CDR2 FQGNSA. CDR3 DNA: TGTGCCAGCAGCTACGGGACAGGGCATGGCTACACCTTC. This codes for CASSYGTGHGYTF.

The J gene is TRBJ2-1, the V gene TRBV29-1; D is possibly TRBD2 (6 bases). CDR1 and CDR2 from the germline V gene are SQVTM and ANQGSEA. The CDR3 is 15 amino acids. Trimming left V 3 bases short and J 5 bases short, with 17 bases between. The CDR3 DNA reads TGCAGCGTTGACCGAGTCGACAGACTAGACAATGAGCAGTTCTTC. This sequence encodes CSVDRVDRLDNEQFF.

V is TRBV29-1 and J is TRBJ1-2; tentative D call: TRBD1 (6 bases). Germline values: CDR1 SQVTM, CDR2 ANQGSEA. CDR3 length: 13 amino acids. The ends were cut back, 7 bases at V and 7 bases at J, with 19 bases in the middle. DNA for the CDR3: TGCAGCGCATCGTGGGGAGGGACAAGTGGCTACACCTTC. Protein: CSASWGGTSGYTF.

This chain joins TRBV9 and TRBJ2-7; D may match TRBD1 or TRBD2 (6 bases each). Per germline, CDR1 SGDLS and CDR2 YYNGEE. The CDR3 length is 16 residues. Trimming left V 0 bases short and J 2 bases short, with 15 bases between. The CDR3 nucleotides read TGTGCCAGCAGCGTAGGTAGGGGGGCCCGAACCTACGAGCAGTACTTC. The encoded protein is CASSVGRGARTYEQYF.

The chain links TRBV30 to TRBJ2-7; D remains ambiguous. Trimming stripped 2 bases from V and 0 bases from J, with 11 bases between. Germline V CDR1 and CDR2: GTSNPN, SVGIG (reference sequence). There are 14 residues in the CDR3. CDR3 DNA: TGTGCCTGGAGTCGAGACACATCCTCCTACGAGCAGTACTTC. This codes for CAWSRDTSSYEQYF.

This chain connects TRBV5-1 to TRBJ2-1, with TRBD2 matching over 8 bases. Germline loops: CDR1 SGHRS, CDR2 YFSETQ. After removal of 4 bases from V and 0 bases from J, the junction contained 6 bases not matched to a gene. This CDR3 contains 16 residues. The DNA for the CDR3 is TGCGCCAGCAGCCTCGGGGGGGTTAACTCCTACAATGAGCAGTTCTTC. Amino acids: CASSLGGVNSYNEQFF.

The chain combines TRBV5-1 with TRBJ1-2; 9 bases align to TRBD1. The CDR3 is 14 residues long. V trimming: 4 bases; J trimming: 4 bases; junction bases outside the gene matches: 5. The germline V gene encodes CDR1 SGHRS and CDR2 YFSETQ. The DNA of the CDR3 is TGCGCCAGCAGCGGGACAGGGCCCGGCTATGGCTACACCTTC. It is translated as CASSGTGPGYGYTF. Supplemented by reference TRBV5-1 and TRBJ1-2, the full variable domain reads KAGVTQTPRYLIKTRGQQVTLSCSPISGHRSVSWYQQTPGQGLQFLFEYFSETQRNKGNFPGRFSGRQFSNSRSEMNVSTLELGDSALYLCASSGTGPGYGYTFGSGTRLTVV.

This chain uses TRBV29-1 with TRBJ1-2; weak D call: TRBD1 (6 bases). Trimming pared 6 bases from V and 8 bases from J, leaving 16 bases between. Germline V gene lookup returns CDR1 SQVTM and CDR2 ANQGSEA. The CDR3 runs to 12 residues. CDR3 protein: CSVPGGLGGYTF. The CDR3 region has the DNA TGCAGCGTCCCTGGGGGGCTGGGGGGCTACACCTTC.

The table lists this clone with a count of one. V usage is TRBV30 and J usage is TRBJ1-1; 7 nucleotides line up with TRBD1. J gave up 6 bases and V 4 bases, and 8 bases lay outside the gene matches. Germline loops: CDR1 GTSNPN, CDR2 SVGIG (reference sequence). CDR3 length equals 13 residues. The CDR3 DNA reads TGTGCCTGGACACAGGGGACGTTGGCTGAAGCTTTCTTT. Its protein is CAWTQGTLAEAFF.